This T cell receptor (beta chain) was sequenced in a study of molecular identifiers for immune sequencing clone quantification. TCRdb passed the PCR reads through MiXCR, listing each CDR3 protein once. The data contain 350,000 or so distinct CDR3 sequences, about 20% of them singletons. Input for naive CD8 libraries was about 17,000 to 1,100,000 sorted cells; the RNA fraction used was 10%, 30% or 50%. The CD8+CD4-CCR7+CD45RA+ phenotype defined the sorted naive CD8 T cells. Trimming pared 2 bases from V and 5 bases from J, leaving 13 bases between. Germline loops: CDR1 MGHRA, CDR2 YSYEKL. CDR3 length: 16 residues. This clonotype has just a few counts. Its target is not known. Regarding the study as a whole: The sizes of highly expanded clones could be underestimated when identical TCR molecules share a barcode. Reportedly, one cell's Jurkat TCR RNA was detected within one million naive CD8 cells.

Sequencing was performed on naive CD8+ T cells from blood, with Jurkat cell RNA spiked in. Stated subset: FACS-sorted CD8+CD4-CCR7+CD45RA+ naive T cells. The V call is TRBV4-1, the J call TRBJ1-6; possible D gene TRBD1, 5 bases. The TCR originated in a human donor in good health. Some libraries in this study had Jurkat cell RNA spiked in. The CDR3 coding sequence is TGCGCCAGCAGCCAAAGAAAGACAGATGATAATTCACCCCTCCACTTT. Its protein is CASSQRKTDDNSPLHF.